Here is one TCR beta chain with its context. The sample holds a few counts of this clone. Which antigen it targets is not known. No per-base quality is available; no much larger clone lies one base away. Reading from cysteine to phenylalanine, the CDR3 counts 14 amino acids. The read is trimmed to its CDR3 DNA, 42 bases read in frame from base 1. CDR1 and CDR2, looked up from the germline V gene, are MNHEY and SVGAGI. Trimming takes 2 bases from V and 0 bases from J, and the germline ends sit 7 bases apart. The sample comes from a study of cytomegalovirus exposure and HLA in healthy donors (dated by TCRdb to the late 2010s). Study-wide context: According to an earlier analysis of 587 of the donors, roughly 180 million T cells yielded some 110 million unique TCR beta sequences and approximately 300 Gb of sequence data. Approximately 300 gigabases of sequencing data and approximately 80 million unique TCR sequences were included in an early release covering several hundred HLA-typed donors. Among the roughly 390 genotyped donors, approximately 82% belonged to the genetic ancestry cluster associated with self-reported Caucasian donors. The study was designed to test whether signatures of past pathogen exposure could be identified by cataloging public T cell receptors. The T cell repertoires of 700 or so subjects were profiled by immunosequencing and related to cytomegalovirus serostatus. Along with the approximately 600-subject first cohort, a separate validation cohort of over a hundred different subjects was used. To predict cytomegalovirus infection status, the study combined high-throughput TCR immunosequencing, statistical association of individual TCRs with disease status, and machine learning. In a later analysis, previously published TCR beta repertoires from about 670 donors were re-analyzed and high-resolution HLA genotyping was added so that TCR occurrence patterns could be studied. Rather than drawing on any new phenotypic data, the later analysis identified candidate immune exposures from TCR beta sequences and the way those sequences occurred across donors. In an earlier analysis of more than 550 of the donors, high-throughput TCR beta sequencing was used to judge whether each TCR beta V gene segment behaved as functional or pseudogenic. Donor age, sex, ethnicity and CMV serostatus were compiled together with the repertoire data. A later genetic analysis took genome-wide SNP genotypes for about 60% of the roughly 670 donors and used that subset as a discovery cohort. Every discovery cohort repertoire had been produced on one sequencing platform. HLA typing included class I and class II loci at four-digit resolution. Typing coverage differed by locus: A, B, C, DRB1 and DQB1 were typed in roughly 620-630 donors, DQA1 in roughly 500, DPA1 in around 610, and DPB1 in about 450. A handful of DR-DQ haplotypes were handled as single units for association and clustering because linkage in the cohort was strong. Among some 410 genotyped donors of the cohort, an average of approximately 250,000 unique TCR beta nucleotide sequences were sequenced per donor, around 20% of them non-productive. On the study overall, not on this receptor specifically: A further reported finding was that TCR beta sequences accurately predicted the HLA-A and HLA-B alleles for most subjects in the first cohort. In a later genetic analysis, fewer N-insertions in productive TCRs were reported among donors in an Asian-associated ancestry cluster than the approximately 710-donor mean. The classifier was reported to diagnose cytomegalovirus status with high specificity and sensitivity in both the original cohort and the validation cohort. Linkage disequilibrium might explain the correlated functional status among segregating V segments, but an unknown experimental factor could not be ruled out. The study gave a list of 150 to 200 TCR beta chains associated with cytomegalovirus. When HLA alleles, especially DR and DQ, strongly co-occurred, TCR associations were difficult to assign to individual alleles. Specific HLA alleles were associated with roughly 17,000 TCR beta sequences at a false discovery rate of 0.05 in a later analysis. The only immune exposure information available for the cohort was CMV serostatus. An association between a missense DCLRE1C variant and V-gene and J-gene trimming of TCR beta chains was found in a later genetic analysis and replicated in an independent cohort. Because HLA typing was missing for some donors at each locus, association tests included only the typed subset. In this cohort, only TCR beta chains were sequenced, and detectable features were limited by the absence of alpha or paired-chain data. Roughly uniform sequencing depth across donors was assumed in presence/absence analyses, although this assumption may not hold. In a later analysis, the rate of TCR association differed among HLA loci, with DRB1 alleles having the most associated TCRs and HLA-C alleles having the fewest. A few of the identified cytomegalovirus-associated TCR beta chains were confirmed in vitro to be specific for cytomegalovirus antigens. A cluster of highly shared sequence variants was judged likely to be a technical artifact of the sequencing pipeline. The authors suggested that the approach could potentially be extended to other disease states and immunological phenotypes. In a later analysis, HLA-associated TCR beta chains showed more clonal expansion and lower generation probabilities than non-associated chains that were equally common. According to a later analysis, most CMV-associated TCR beta chains appeared to be HLA-restricted, and the HLA associations seemed to be driven largely by CMV exposure. An earlier analysis of approximately 570 of the donors showed that most TCR beta V segments appeared in productive rearrangements either about 90% or about 30% of the time, which broadly matched IMGT annotations. In a later analysis, several top co-occurrence clusters were reported to appear linked to parvovirus B19, influenza, CMV and Epstein-Barr virus. The 87-base-pair reads could not distinguish some IMGT-functional V segments, including TRBV6-2 and TRBV6-3, so those segments were excluded. Because counts were too low, under 20 rarely observed V segments, including chromosome 9 orphons, were left out of the earlier analysis of some 640 of the donors. Most TCR sequences were seen in very few donors, while some public TCRs were found in many individuals.

Receptors were amplified or captured by the immunoSEQ multiplex PCR assay. For the multiplex PCR, a mixture combining 60 forward primers for TCR Vbeta segments and 13 reverse primers for TCR Jbeta segments was used. A multiplex PCR assay on genomic DNA amplified the CDR3 region of rearranged TCR beta genes. The amplified TCR beta libraries were sequenced on the Illumina HiSeq System as 87-base-pair reads. The paper's data handling went like this. In a later analysis, tens of millions of unique TCR beta chains were counted across the 650 to 700 repertoires, and about 9.9 million of these chains were shared by at least two donors. A nearest-neighbor algorithm error-corrected the raw reads and collapsed the reads into unique sequences, merging closely related sequences to remove PCR and sequencing errors. Alignment of CDR3 sequences to IMGT reference sequences was used to assign V, D and J gene segments. For a sequence to be retained, a match of at least six nucleotides was required to both a V gene segment and a J gene segment. Rearrangements were classified as productive when the CDR3 lacked stop codons and remained in frame with V and J, and all other rearrangements were classified as non-productive. Following IMGT convention, CDR3 was defined as the stretch from the second conserved V-encoded cysteine up to the conserved J-encoded phenylalanine. In an earlier analysis of more than 550 of the donors, sequences lacking an unambiguous match to a single V gene segment were excluded. In an earlier analysis of 587 of the donors, V segments were called functional above 56.7% productive rearrangements and were called segregating when the between-donor standard deviation exceeded 5%. A statistical classification framework was built for diagnosing cytomegalovirus status from the catalog of TCR beta chain sequences. In a later analysis, TCR nucleotide sequences were compared against IMGT/GENE-DB human TR gene sequences so that V and J genes could be assigned. In a later analysis, CDR3 sequences and most-parsimonious VDJ recombination scenarios were assigned using the TCRdist pipeline. In a later analysis, each TCR beta chain was defined by its CDR3 amino acid sequence together with its V-gene family, and reads without a unique V-gene family were excluded. In a later analysis, around 600 highly shared, low-generation-probability nucleotide sequences were removed to address suspected cross-contamination and a sequencing artifact. In a later analysis, a clonal expansion index was calculated for each public chain from normalized within-repertoire ranks of inferred template counts. In a later analysis, generation probabilities were computed with a VDJ recombination model fitted to out-of-frame rearrangements, and the resulting probabilities were checked against IGoR. In a later analysis, TCR-TCR, TCR-HLA and TCR-CMV co-occurrence was scored with hypergeometric tests, and a repertoire-size bias correction was applied to TCR pairs. To estimate false discovery rates, a later analysis permuted the HLA or CMV assignments 20 times. In a later analysis, co-occurring TCRs were grouped using DBSCAN, and TCRdist sequence similarity was added for clustering within HLA-allele-positive subsets. Repertoires with fewer than 30,000 or more than 120,000 public chains were left out of co-occurrence clustering, as were about five repertoires with anomalous nucleotide sharing. TCRdb took this table from immuneACCESS and kept in-frame rearrangements with V and J called. Such tables lack part of the clones; where checked against another copy, unresolved V genes explain under half of the gap, and the rest is unexplained. Clone size and the V and J calls come from that table; the DNA yielded D and trimming. Present in this sample are 150,000 to 200,000 clones, under 85% of which were seen just once. Around 1.3% of the sample is held by the ten biggest clonotypes.

The cohort comprised several hundred healthy bone marrow donors. Cohort members were all nominally healthy when sampled, although unrecorded immune exposures were likely present. The donor was CMV seronegative and was included in the group of a few hundred seronegative cohort members. A peripheral blood sample was provided by each donor, and peripheral blood mononuclear cells were used for TCR beta sequencing. The Qiagen DNeasy Blood Extraction Kit was used to extract genomic DNA from the blood cell samples. This sequence was found in a woman aged 25-40 years in good health and CMV-seronegative. The material sequenced was PBMCs. Recombination joined TRBV6-5 with TRBJ1-1, and possibly TRBD1, on 5 matching bases. CDR3 reads: CASSYKGMNTEAFF. The nucleotide sequence is given as TGTGCCAGCAGTTACAAGGGGATGAACACTGAAGCTTTCTTT.